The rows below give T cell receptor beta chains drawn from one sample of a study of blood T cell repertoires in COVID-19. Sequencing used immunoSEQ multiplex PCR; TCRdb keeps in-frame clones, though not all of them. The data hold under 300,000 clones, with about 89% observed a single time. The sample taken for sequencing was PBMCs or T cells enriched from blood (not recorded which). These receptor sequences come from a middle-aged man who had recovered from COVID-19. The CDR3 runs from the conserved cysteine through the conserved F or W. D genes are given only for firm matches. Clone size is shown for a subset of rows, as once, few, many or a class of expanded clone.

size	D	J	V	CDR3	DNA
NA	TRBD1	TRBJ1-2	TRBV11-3	CASRLGQGDGYTF	TGTGCCAGCAGATTGGGACAGGGAGATGGCTACACCTTC
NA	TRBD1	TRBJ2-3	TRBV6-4	CASRGDRGGDTQYF	TGTGCCAGCAGGGGAGACAGGGGCGGTGATACGCAGTATTTT
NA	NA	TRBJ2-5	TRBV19	CASSISRDQTLRGETQYF	TGTGCCAGTAGCATATCGCGAGACCAAACTCTGCGGGGAGAGACCCAGTACTTC
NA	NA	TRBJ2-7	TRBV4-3	CASSQGLGTIYEQYF	TGCGCCAGCAGCCAAGGGCTAGGTACGATCTACGAGCAGTACTTC
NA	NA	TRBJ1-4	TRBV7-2	CASSFTRANEKLFF	TGTGCCAGCAGCTTTACTAGGGCTAATGAAAAACTGTTTTTT
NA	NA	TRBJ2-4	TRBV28	CASSDRYTGNIQYF	TGTGCCAGCAGTGACAGGTATACAGGAAACATTCAGTACTTC
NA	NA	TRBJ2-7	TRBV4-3	CASSQDSREFKYEQYF	TGCGCCAGCAGCCAAGATAGCCGGGAGTTTAAGTACGAGCAGTACTTC
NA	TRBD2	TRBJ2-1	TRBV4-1	CASSQILTSASSYNEQFF	TGCGCCAGCAGCCAGATCCTCACTAGCGCTAGCTCCTACAATGAGCAGTTCTTC
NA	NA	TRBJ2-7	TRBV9	CASSTRTGWGDEQYF	TGTGCCAGCAGCACACGGACAGGCTGGGGGGACGAGCAGTACTTC
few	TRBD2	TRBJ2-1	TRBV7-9	CASSAKRGESYNEQFF	TGTGCCAGCAGCGCAAAGCGGGGGGAGAGCTACAATGAGCAGTTCTTC
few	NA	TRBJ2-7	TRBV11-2	CASRYGLYEQYF	TGTGCCAGCAGATACGGTCTCTACGAGCAGTACTTC
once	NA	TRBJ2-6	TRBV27	CASTPSRWSVSSGANVLTF	TGTGCCAGCACCCCCTCCAGGTGGTCGGTAAGCTCTGGGGCCAACGTCCTGACTTTC
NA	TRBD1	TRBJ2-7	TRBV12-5	CASGPGTATPVYYEQYF	TGTGCTAGTGGTCCCGGGACAGCGACGCCCGTTTACTACGAGCAGTACTTC
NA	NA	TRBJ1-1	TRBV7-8	CASSTGIRRNTEAFF	TGTGCCAGCAGCACGGGGATCAGGAGGAACACTGAAGCTTTCTTT
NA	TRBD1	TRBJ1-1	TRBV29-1	CSVRETGGTEAFF	TGCAGCGTTCGGGAAACAGGGGGCACTGAAGCTTTCTTT
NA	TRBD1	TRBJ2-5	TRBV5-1	CASSRETGAYQETQYF	TGCGCCAGCAGCCGCGAGACAGGGGCGTACCAAGAGACCCAGTACTTC
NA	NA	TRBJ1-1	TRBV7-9	CASSQGQWNTEAFF	TGTGCCAGCAGCCAAGGACAGTGGAACACTGAAGCTTTCTTT
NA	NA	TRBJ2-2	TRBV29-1	CSVEVRLNTGELFF	TGCAGCGTTGAGGTCCGGTTGAACACCGGGGAGCTGTTTTTT
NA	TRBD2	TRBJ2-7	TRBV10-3	CAISEGPAGGYEQYF	TGTGCCATCAGTGAGGGTCCAGCGGGAGGGTACGAGCAGTACTTC
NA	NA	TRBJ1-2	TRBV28	CASRGDTGYTF	TGTGCCAGCAGGGGAGATACGGGCTACACCTTC
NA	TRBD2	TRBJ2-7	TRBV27	CASSLSRSGSGRALEQYF	TGTGCCAGCAGTTTATCGAGGTCGGGGAGCGGGAGGGCCCTCGAGCAGTACTTC
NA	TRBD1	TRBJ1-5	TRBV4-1	CASSQDRQGVLGNQPQHF	TGCGCCAGCAGCCAAGATCGACAGGGTGTGTTGGGCAATCAGCCCCAGCATTTT
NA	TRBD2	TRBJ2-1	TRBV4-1	CASSLGLVGYNEQFF	TGCGCCAGCAGCCTAGGACTAGTCGGTTACAATGAGCAGTTCTTC
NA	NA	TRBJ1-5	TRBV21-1	CASSKGTDSNQPQHF	TGTGCCAGCAGCAAAGGGACAGATAGCAATCAGCCCCAGCATTTT
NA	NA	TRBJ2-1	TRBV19	CARGARGCLVGHEQFF	TGTGCCAGGGGGGCCAGGGGATGTCTCGTCGGTCATGAGCAGTTCTTC
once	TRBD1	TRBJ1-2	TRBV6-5	CASRKGQFYGYTF	TGTGCCAGCAGGAAGGGACAGTTCTATGGCTACACCTTC
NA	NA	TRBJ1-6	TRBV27	CASSLGGGSFSPLHF	TGTGCCAGCAGTTTGGGTGGGGGGAGTTTTTCACCCCTCCACTTT
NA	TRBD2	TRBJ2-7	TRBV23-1	CASSQYFPGLGVPFHTYEQYF	TGCGCCAGCAGTCAATATTTTCCCGGACTAGGTGTTCCTTTTCATACCTACGAGCAGTACTTC
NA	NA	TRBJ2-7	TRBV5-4	CASSLGRTFLGSEQYF	TGTGCCAGCAGCTTGGGACGGACTTTTTTGGGTTCCGAGCAGTACTTC
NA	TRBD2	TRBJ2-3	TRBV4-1	CASSQRGLAGVTDTQYF	TGCGCCAGCAGCCAAAGGGGGCTAGCGGGAGTCACAGATACGCAGTATTTT
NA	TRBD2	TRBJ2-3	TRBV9	CASSVLAESTDTQYF	TGTGCCAGCAGCGTACTAGCGGAGAGCACAGATACGCAGTATTTT
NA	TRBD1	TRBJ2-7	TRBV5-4	CASSMRDRSYEQYF	TGTGCCAGCAGTATGAGGGACAGGTCCTACGAGCAGTACTTC
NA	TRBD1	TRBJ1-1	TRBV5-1	CASSPDRGQLNTEAFF	TGCGCCAGCAGCCCGGACAGGGGGCAATTGAACACTGAAGCTTTCTTT
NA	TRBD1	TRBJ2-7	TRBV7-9	CASSLVGQGAYEQYF	TGTGCCAGCAGCTTAGTTGGGCAGGGGGCTTACGAGCAGTACTTC
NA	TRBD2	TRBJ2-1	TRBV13	CASSSWGLAGRYEQFF	TGTGCCAGCAGCTCCTGGGGACTAGCGGGGCGCTATGAGCAGTTCTTC
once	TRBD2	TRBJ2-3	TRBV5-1	CASSGTSGGPGVTDTQYF	TGCGCCAGCAGTGGGACTAGCGGGGGGCCAGGTGTCACAGATACGCAGTATTTT
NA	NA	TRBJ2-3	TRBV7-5	CARSPGTSGSPLYRRTDTQYF	TGTGCCAGAAGCCCAGGGACTAGCGGGAGTCCCCTCTATAGACGCACAGATACGCAGTATTTT
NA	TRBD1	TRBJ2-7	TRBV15	CATSRNRGYEQYF	TGTGCCACCAGCAGAAACAGGGGATACGAGCAGTACTTC
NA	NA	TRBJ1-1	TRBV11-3	CASSFPGGTEAFF	TGTGCCAGCAGCTTCCCGGGGGGCACTGAAGCTTTCTTT
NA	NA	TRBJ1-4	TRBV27	CASSNRFSNEKLFF	TGTGCCAGCAGTAACAGGTTTTCTAATGAAAAACTGTTTTTT
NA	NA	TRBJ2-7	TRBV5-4	CASSLGGDYEQYF	TGTGCCAGCAGCTTGGGGGGAGACTACGAGCAGTACTTC
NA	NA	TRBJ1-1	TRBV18	CASSPSYRGNTEAFF	TGTGCCAGCTCACCAAGCTATCGGGGGAACACTGAAGCTTTCTTT
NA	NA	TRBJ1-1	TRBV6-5	CASRGGNTEAFF	TGTGCCAGCCGGGGGGGGAACACTGAAGCTTTCTTT
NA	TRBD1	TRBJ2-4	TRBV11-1	CASSLSIQGNIQYF	TGTGCCAGCAGCTTATCTATACAGGGGAACATTCAGTACTTC
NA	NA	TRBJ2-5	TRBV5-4	CASSLGRSQETQYF	TGTGCCAGCAGCTTGGGACGGAGCCAAGAGACCCAGTACTTC
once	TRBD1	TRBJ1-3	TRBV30	CAWTNRGPGGNTIYF	TGTGCCTGGACGAACAGGGGCCCTGGGGGAAACACCATATATTTT
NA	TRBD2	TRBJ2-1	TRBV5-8	CASSFLAGDGYNEQFF	TGTGCCAGCAGCTTCCTAGCGGGAGATGGGTACAATGAGCAGTTCTTC
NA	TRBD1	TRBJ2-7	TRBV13	CASSSDRGEQYF	TGTGCCAGCAGCAGCGACAGGGGGGAGCAGTACTTC
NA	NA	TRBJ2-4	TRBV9	CASSARGGAKNIQYF	TGTGCCAGCAGCGCCCGAGGCGGGGCCAAAAACATTCAGTACTTC
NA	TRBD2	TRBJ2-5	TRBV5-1	CASTAGQRRRVQETQYF	TGCGCCAGCACAGCGGGGCAGCGCAGGAGGGTGCAAGAGACCCAGTACTTC
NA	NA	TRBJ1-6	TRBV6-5	CAGRQNYNSPLHF	TGTGCCGGACGACAGAATTATAATTCACCCCTCCACTTT
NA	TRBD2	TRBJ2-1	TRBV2	CASTAWTSGAYNEQFF	TGTGCTAGCACCGCGTGGACTAGCGGGGCCTACAATGAGCAGTTCTTC
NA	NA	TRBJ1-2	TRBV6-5	CASSWTEEYGYTF	TGTGCCAGCAGTTGGACAGAGGAATATGGCTACACCTTC
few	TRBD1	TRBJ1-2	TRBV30	CAWDHTGGYGYTF	TGTGCCTGGGACCACACAGGGGGCTATGGCTACACCTTC
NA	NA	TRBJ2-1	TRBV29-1	CSVNCRVYNEQFF	TGCAGCGTTAATTGCAGGGTTTACAATGAGCAGTTCTTC
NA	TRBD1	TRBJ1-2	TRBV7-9	CASSASSAYRGQGYGYTF	TGTGCCAGCAGCGCGTCATCAGCATACAGGGGGCAGGGGTATGGCTACACCTTC
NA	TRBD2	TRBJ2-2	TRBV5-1	CASSPRGSNTGELFF	TGCGCCAGCAGCCCGCGGGGGAGTAACACCGGGGAGCTGTTTTTT
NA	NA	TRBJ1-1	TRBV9	CASSTDQGREAFF	TGTGCCAGCTCAACCGACCAGGGCCGGGAAGCTTTCTTT